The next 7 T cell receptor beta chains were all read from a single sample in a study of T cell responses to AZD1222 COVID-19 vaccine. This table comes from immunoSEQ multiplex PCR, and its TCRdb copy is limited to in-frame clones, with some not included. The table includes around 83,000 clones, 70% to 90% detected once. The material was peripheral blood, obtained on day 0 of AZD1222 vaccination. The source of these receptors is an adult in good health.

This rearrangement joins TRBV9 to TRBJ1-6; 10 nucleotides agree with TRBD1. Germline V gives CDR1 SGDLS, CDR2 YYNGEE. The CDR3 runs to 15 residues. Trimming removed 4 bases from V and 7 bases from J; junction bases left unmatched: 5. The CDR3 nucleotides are TGTGCCAGCAGCCCGGGACAGGGGAAAAATTCACCCCTCCACTTT. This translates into CASSPGQGKNSPLHF. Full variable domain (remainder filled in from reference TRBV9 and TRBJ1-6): DSGVTQTPKHLITATGQRVTLRCSPRSGDLSVYWYQQSLDQGLQFLIQYYNGEERAKGNILERFSAQQFPDLHSELNLSSLELGDSALYFCASSPGQGKNSPLHFGNGTRLTVT.

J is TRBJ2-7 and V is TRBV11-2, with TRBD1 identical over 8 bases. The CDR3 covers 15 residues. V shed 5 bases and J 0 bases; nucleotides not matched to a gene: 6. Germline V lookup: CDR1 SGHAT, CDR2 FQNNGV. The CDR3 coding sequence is TGTGCCAGCAGCCCGGGGACAGGCGCCTCCTACGAGCAGTACTTC. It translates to CASSPGTGASYEQYF.

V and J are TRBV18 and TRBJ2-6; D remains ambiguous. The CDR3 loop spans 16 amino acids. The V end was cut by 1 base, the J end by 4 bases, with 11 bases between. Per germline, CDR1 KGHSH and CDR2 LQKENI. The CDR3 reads CASSPLDLSGANVLTF. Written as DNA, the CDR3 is TGTGCCAGCTCACCACTCGACCTGTCCGGGGCCAACGTCCTGACTTTC.

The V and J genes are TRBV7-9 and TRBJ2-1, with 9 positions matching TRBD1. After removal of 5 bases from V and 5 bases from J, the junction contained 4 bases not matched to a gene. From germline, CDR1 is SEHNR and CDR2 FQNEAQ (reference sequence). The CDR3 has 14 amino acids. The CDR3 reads CASSLDRGDNEQFF. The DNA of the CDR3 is TGTGCCAGCAGCCTTGACAGGGGGGACAATGAGCAGTTCTTC.

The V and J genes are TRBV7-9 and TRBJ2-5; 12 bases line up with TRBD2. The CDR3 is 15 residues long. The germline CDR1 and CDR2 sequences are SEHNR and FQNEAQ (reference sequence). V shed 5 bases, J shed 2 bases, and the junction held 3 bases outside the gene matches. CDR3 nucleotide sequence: TGTGCCAGCAGCGGAGGACTAGCGGGACAAGAGACCCAGTACTTC. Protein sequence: CASSGGLAGQETQYF.

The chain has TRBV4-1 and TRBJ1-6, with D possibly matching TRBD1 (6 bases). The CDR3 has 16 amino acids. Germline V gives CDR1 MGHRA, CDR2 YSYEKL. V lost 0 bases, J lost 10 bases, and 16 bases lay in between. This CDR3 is CASSQDQGTPGSPLHF. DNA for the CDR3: TGCGCCAGCAGCCAAGATCAAGGGACACCGGGGTCACCCCTCCACTTT.

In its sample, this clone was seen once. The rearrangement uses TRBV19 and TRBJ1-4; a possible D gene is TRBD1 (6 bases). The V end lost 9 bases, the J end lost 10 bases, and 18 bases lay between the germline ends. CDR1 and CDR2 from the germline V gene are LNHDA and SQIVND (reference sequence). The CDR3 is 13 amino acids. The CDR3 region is CASVTGLSGKLFF. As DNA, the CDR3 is TGTGCCAGCGTCACAGGGCTCTCCGGAAAACTGTTTTTT.